What follows are 15 T cell receptor beta chains derived from one specimen sequenced in a study of blood T cell repertoires in COVID-19. Some clones are missing from TCRdb's copy, which holds only in-frame ones; the method was immunoSEQ multiplex PCR. Of some 210,000 clones in the sample, around 83% were seen once. Sequenced input: peripheral blood. These receptors were collected from a man aged 50-59 years with active or convalescent COVID-19.

The gene calls are TRBV5-1 and TRBJ2-7; TRBD1 matches 8 bases. V trimming: 5 bases; J trimming: 2 bases; junction bases outside the gene matches: 12. The CDR3 totals 16 residues. Per the germline V gene, CDR1 is SGHRS and CDR2 is YFSETQ. The CDR3 spells CASRLQIRDRTYEQYF. DNA of the CDR3: TGCGCCAGCAGACTACAAATCCGGGACAGGACCTACGAGCAGTACTTC.

This CDR3 reads CASSTNRELFF. In DNA, the CDR3 is TGTGCCAGCAGTACAAATCGTGAGCTGTTTTTT. The chain recombines TRBV2 with TRBJ2-2; no reliable D call. Trimming cost V 5 bases and J 11 bases, with 9 bases left between them. Germline V gene sequence: CDR1 SNHLY, CDR2 FYNNEI. The CDR3 runs 11 residues.

V is TRBV11-2 and J is TRBJ2-5; the match to TRBD1 covers 8 bases. Germline lookup yields CDR1 SGHAT and CDR2 FQNNGV. Trimming took 5 bases from V and 5 from J; bases not matched to a gene: 10. The length of the CDR3 is 15 residues. CDR3: CASSPGPGGLETQYF. CDR3 sequence (DNA): TGTGCCAGCAGCCCGGGCCCAGGGGGCCTGGAGACCCAGTACTTC. The whole variable domain, remainder taken from reference TRBV11-2 and TRBJ2-5, is EAGVAQSPRYKIIEKRQSVAFWCNPISGHATLYWYQQILGQGPKLLIQFQNNGVVDDSQLPKDRFSAERLKGVDSTLKIQPAKLEDSAVYLCASSPGPGGLETQYFGPGTRLLVL.

This chain connects TRBV4-1 to TRBJ1-2; D ambiguous. Trimming took 0 bases from V and 5 from J, leaving 10 bases between them. Germline V gene sequence: CDR1 MGHRA, CDR2 YSYEKL. The CDR3 runs to 14 residues. In nucleotides, the CDR3 is TGCGCCAGCAGCCAAGATTCGGGGTCTTATGGCTACACCTTC. Its translation is CASSQDSGSYGYTF.

V and J are TRBV3-1 (or the pseudogene TRBV3-2) and TRBJ2-7, with 10 bases identical to TRBD1. The CDR3 has 15 amino acids. After removal of 4 bases from V and 6 bases from J, the junction contained 9 bases not matched to a gene. Germline CDR1 LGHDT, CDR2 YNNKEL (reference sequence). Written as DNA, the CDR3 is TGTGCCAGCAGCCTCCGGGACAGGGGATCAATCGAGCAGTACTTC. Translation: CASSLRDRGSIEQYF.

On this clone itself: Additional DNA sequences in this sample encode the identical CDR3. This chain connects TRBV10-1 to TRBJ2-1, with D perhaps matching TRBD1 (6 bases). From germline, CDR1 is WNHNN and CDR2 SYGVQD (reference sequence). V was clipped by 2 bases and J by 6 bases, with 8 bases between them. The CDR3 runs to 13 residues. CDR3 amino acids: CASSEAGVNEQFF. CDR3 nucleotide sequence: TGCGCCAGCAGTGAGGCAGGGGTCAATGAGCAGTTCTTC.

The rearrangement uses TRBV29-1 and TRBJ2-3, with 7 positions matching TRBD2. CDR1 is SQVTM, CDR2 ANQGSEA, per germline. The J segment lost 2 bases and the V segment lost 4 bases, leaving 6 bases of the junction unmatched. This CDR3 is built from 14 residues. The CDR3 region has the DNA TGCAGCGTTGCCGGGACTACCAACACAGATACGCAGTATTTT. It codes for CSVAGTTNTDTQYF.

The rearrangement uses TRBV27 and TRBJ1-2; TRBD1 agrees at 8 bases. The V gene end was trimmed by 5 bases and the J gene end by 2 bases; junction bases not matched to a gene: 10. Germline V CDR1 and CDR2: MNHEY, SMNVEV (reference sequence). This CDR3 has 16 amino acids. The CDR3 sequence is CASSKYGTGTNYGYTF. CDR3 DNA sequence: TGTGCCAGCAGTAAGTACGGGACAGGAACGAACTATGGCTACACCTTC.

Only one count was recorded for this clone. Written as DNA, the CDR3 is TGTGCCAGCAGCTTAGCCGGCCGGGGGGACTCTGGAAACACCATATATTTT. This gives the protein CASSLAGRGDSGNTIYF. The chain uses TRBV7-9 and TRBJ1-3, with a weak D call TRBD1 (5 bases). Per the germline V gene, CDR1 is SEHNR and CDR2 is FQNEAQ (reference sequence). Between the trimmed V and J ends, which lost 0 bases and 0 bases, there was a span of 12 bases. CDR3 length: 17 amino acids.

This clone was recorded a few times. V usage is TRBV3-1 (or the pseudogene TRBV3-2) and J usage is TRBJ1-3; TRBD1 agrees at 8 bases. CDR1 and CDR2 from the germline V gene are LGHDT and YNNKEL (reference sequence). The CDR3 covers 18 residues. V shed 4 bases, J shed 4 bases, and the junction held 15 bases outside the gene matches. The CDR3 loop reads CASSPRQGMGFIGNTIYF. The CDR3, as DNA: TGTGCCAGCAGCCCACGACAGGGGATGGGGTTCATAGGAAACACCATATATTTT.

Notes on this clone: This CDR3 is also generated by other DNA sequences in the sample. The CDR3 nucleotides read TGTGCCAGCAGGGGACAGGGTGGGAATCAGCCCCAGCATTTT. This sequence encodes CASRGQGGNQPQHF. This chain links TRBV28 with TRBJ1-5, with 9 bases fitting TRBD1. Germline V CDR1 and CDR2: MDHEN, SYDVKM. V dropped 6 bases and J dropped 4; count of bases not matched to a gene: 4. This CDR3 comprises 14 residues.

This chain uses TRBV5-4 with TRBJ1-5; unclear D gene. Germline values: CDR1 SGHNT, CDR2 YYREEE (reference sequence). V lost 8 bases to trimming and J lost 0 bases, with 9 bases between them. The CDR3 consists of 13 residues. The CDR3 is CASKTYSNQPQHF. The DNA of the CDR3 is TGTGCCAGTAAGACTTATAGCAATCAGCCCCAGCATTTT.

The V gene is TRBV30, the J gene TRBJ1-6, with D possibly being TRBD1 (5 bases). Trimming removed 2 bases at V and 0 bases at J, with 14 bases between. The CDR3 loop spans 17 amino acids. From germline, CDR1 is GTSNPN and CDR2 SVGIG (reference sequence). The DNA of the CDR3 is TGTGCCTGGAGTCGCCAGGGCTTTAGCTCCTATAATTCACCCCTCCACTTT. Its protein is CAWSRQGFSSYNSPLHF.

The J gene is TRBJ2-3, the V gene TRBV2; TRBD2 aligns across 12 bases. V trimming: 10 bases; J trimming: 3 bases; junction bases outside the gene matches: 11. The germline V gene has CDR1 SNHLY and CDR2 FYNNEI. The CDR3 consists of 16 residues. CDR3 coding DNA: TGTGCCATTCCCGATCTAGCGGGGGGGCGGACAGATACGCAGTATTTT. Its translation: CAIPDLAGGRTDTQYF.

This clone was observed a single time. The chain uses TRBV27 and TRBJ2-1; D perhaps matches TRBD1 (5 bases). This CDR3 region has 15 residues. Trimming shortened V by 7 bases and J by 0 bases, and 13 bases separated the two germline ends. Germline CDR1 reads MNHEY; CDR2 reads SMNVEV (reference sequence). CDR3 in DNA: TGTGCCAGCAATCCTAGGGGCCTCTCCTACAATGAGCAGTTCTTC. It codes for CASNPRGLSYNEQFF.